The 16 T cell receptor beta chains presented below share a single source sample, sequenced in a study of blood T cell repertoires in COVID-19. Sequencing was performed with immunoSEQ multiplex PCR; in TCRdb, only in-frame clones are kept and a portion is missing. The repertoire holds 150,000 to 200,000 clones, with around 90% as singletons. The specimen was peripheral blood. These receptors were collected from a man in his forties with acute or convalescent COVID-19.

The CDR3 DNA reads as TGTGCCAGCAGTGAAGCGCTTTTGAGTGGTGGCTACACCTTC. This codes for CASSEALLSGGYTF. V is TRBV2 and J is TRBJ1-2, with unresolved D. The germline CDR1 and CDR2 sequences are SNHLY and FYNNEI. The length of the CDR3 is 14 residues. V lost 0 bases to trimming and J lost 7 bases, with 12 bases between them. Supplemented by reference TRBV2 and TRBJ1-2, the full variable domain reads EPEVTQTPSHQVTQMGQEVILRCVPISNHLYFYWYRQILGQKVEFLVSFYNNEISEKSEIFDDQFSVERPDGSNFTLKIRSTKLEDSAMYFCASSEALLSGGYTFGSGTRLTVV.

The chain employs TRBV4-3 and TRBJ1-2, with D unresolved. The CDR3 is 16 residues long. Looked up from germline, CDR1 is LGHNA and CDR2 is YSLEER. V dropped 4 bases and J dropped 4 bases, with 19 bases sitting between them. CDR3 region: CASSPEAVSGFYGYTF. CDR3 nucleotides: TGCGCCAGCAGCCCAGAAGCGGTGTCTGGCTTCTATGGCTACACCTTC.

The CDR3: CASSPGLTLETQYF. The CDR3 DNA reads as TGTGCCAGCAGCCCCGGACTGACCTTAGAGACCCAGTACTTC. The V gene is TRBV9, the J gene TRBJ2-5, with D perhaps matching TRBD2 (5 bases). Germline values: CDR1 SGDLS, CDR2 YYNGEE. This CDR3 has 14 amino acids. V was cut by 4 bases and J by 4 bases, with 14 bases left in between. The variable domain in full, completed from reference TRBV9 and TRBJ2-5, reads DSGVTQTPKHLITATGQRVTLRCSPRSGDLSVYWYQQSLDQGLQFLIQYYNGEERAKGNILERFSAQQFPDLHSELNLSSLELGDSALYFCASSPGLTLETQYFGPGTRLLVL.

This clone appeared a few times. This sequence joins TRBV7-2 and TRBJ2-7; 7 bases fit TRBD1. Losses at the gene ends were 4 bases for V and 2 bases for J; bases not matched to a gene: 14. This CDR3 is 17 amino acids long. Germline loops: CDR1 SGHTA, CDR2 FQGNSA. In DNA form, the CDR3 reads TGTGCCAGCAGCTCGACAGGGTCTCCTTCCCCGCCCTACGAGCAGTACTTC. Protein: CASSSTGSPSPPYEQYF.

The V gene is TRBV30, the J gene TRBJ2-7; D remains unclear. Germline CDR1 is GTSNPN and CDR2 is SVGIG (reference sequence). The CDR3 loop spans 14 amino acids. Trimming took 0 bases from V and 6 from J, leaving 15 bases between them. CDR3 in amino acids: CAWSVMSGEAEQYF. As DNA, the CDR3 is TGTGCCTGGAGTGTAATGTCCGGTGAAGCCGAGCAGTACTTC.

The V call is TRBV21-1, the J call TRBJ2-4; no DNA check was done on the table's D call, TRBD2. TRBV21-1 is shown as a pseudogene. This CDR3 has 12 amino acids. Written as DNA, the CDR3 is TGTGCCAGCAGCTCCCCGGGTAACATTCAGTACTTC. This codes for CASSSPGNIQYF.

The V gene is TRBV3-1 (or the pseudogene TRBV3-2), the J gene TRBJ2-3, with 12 nucleotides matching TRBD2. Losses at the gene ends were 6 bases for V and 6 bases for J; bases not matched to a gene: 4. The length of the CDR3 is 14 residues. Germline V gene lookup returns CDR1 LGHDT and CDR2 YNNKEL (reference sequence). The CDR3 DNA follows: TGTGCCAGCAGGGCGCTAGCGGGGGGGGATACGCAGTATTTT. Protein product: CASRALAGGDTQYF.

The rearrangement joins TRBV9 to TRBJ2-7, with D maybe TRBD1 (5 bases). The germline V gene has CDR1 SGDLS and CDR2 YYNGEE. This CDR3 contains 14 residues. Between the trimmed V and J ends, which lost 0 bases and 3 bases, there was a span of 10 bases. This CDR3 reads CASSVGAGNYEQYF. Here the CDR3 DNA reads TGTGCCAGCAGCGTAGGAGCAGGGAACTACGAGCAGTACTTC.

V and J are TRBV4-1 and TRBJ2-3; possibly TRBD1 for D (5 bases). The CDR3 has 18 residues. V was trimmed by 0 bases and J by 0 bases, leaving 16 bases between them. Germline CDR1 is MGHRA and CDR2 is YSYEKL. The CDR3 sequence is CASSQEETVSTSTDTQYF. CDR3 DNA sequence: TGCGCCAGCAGCCAAGAGGAGACAGTCTCCACTAGCACAGATACGCAGTATTTT.

The CDR3 DNA is TGTGCCAGCAGCAAAGTGGTGGGCCAGGGGGTGCTGGAGACCCAGTACTTC. This sequence encodes CASSKVVGQGVLETQYF. The chain carries TRBV21-1 and TRBJ2-5; TRBD1, the D gene given by the table, was not confirmed from the DNA. TRBV21-1 counts as a pseudogene. The CDR3 loop spans 17 amino acids.

The chain combines TRBV10-1 with TRBJ2-5; maybe TRBD1 (5 bases). Trimming stripped 4 bases from V and 5 bases from J, with 11 bases between. The CDR3 runs 13 residues. The V gene's germline CDR1 is WNHNN and CDR2 SYGVQD (reference sequence). The CDR3 coding sequence is TGCGCCAGCAGTGGACAGATTGGGGAGACCCAGTACTTC. Translated, it gives CASSGQIGETQYF.

The chain couples TRBV5-5 to TRBJ1-1, with TRBD1 matching 7 bases. Germline V gene sequence: CDR1 SGHKS, CDR2 YYEKEE (reference sequence). The length of the CDR3 is 15 residues. J gave up 0 bases and V 5 bases, and 7 bases lay outside the gene matches. The CDR3 DNA reads as TGTGCCAGCAGTCCTGGGACAGCCCTGAACACTGAAGCTTTCTTT. This sequence encodes CASSPGTALNTEAFF.

This clone was seen a single time. The genes are TRBV7-3 and TRBJ2-1, with 8 bases identical to TRBD2. The CDR3 sequence is 17 residues long. The V and J ends lost 1 base and 5 bases, in that order; junction bases with no gene match: 10. The germline gives CDR1 SGHTA, CDR2 FQGTGA. CDR3 DNA sequence: TGTGCCAGCAGCTTAAGTTCTGGAGCGGGAGCCAACAATGAGCAGTTCTTC. It encodes CASSLSSGAGANNEQFF.

This clone was seen a handful of times. This chain links TRBV7-9 with TRBJ1-2; 7 nucleotides align to TRBD1. CDR1 SEHNR and CDR2 FQNEAQ come from the germline V gene (reference sequence). The J segment lost 3 bases and the V segment lost 11 bases, leaving 9 bases of the junction unmatched. This CDR3 contains 13 residues. The CDR3 DNA is TGTGCCGCTGGGACAGAGACCGACTATGGCTACACCTTC. Translated, it gives CAAGTETDYGYTF.

This rearrangement joins TRBV5-1 to TRBJ1-6; 10 bases fit TRBD1. V was clipped by 3 bases and J by 6 bases; unmatched bases: 0. The CDR3 spans 14 residues. CDR1 is SGHRS and CDR2 is YFSETQ in the germline V gene. CDR3 DNA: TGCGCCAGCAGCTGGGACAGGGGTAATTCACCCCTCCACTTT. Its translation is CASSWDRGNSPLHF.

This clone was observed a few times. The CDR3 DNA reads as TGCGCCAGCAGCCTGGGACAGGGGCAAAACGAGCAGTACTTC. It is translated as CASSLGQGQNEQYF. The J gene is TRBJ2-7, the V gene TRBV23-1; 10 nucleotides match TRBD1. TRBV23-1 is an ORF, and what it does is uncertain. V lost 6 bases, J lost 5 bases, and 7 bases stayed unmatched. The CDR3 runs 14 residues.